Below are 8 T cell receptor beta chains sequenced from a single sample in a study of Ad26.COV2.S vaccination and SARS-CoV-2 variants. The treatment: around 19 received Ad26.COV2.S at low or high dose, single or two shots; about 5 received placebo; per-sample allocation not given. Sampling was performed 63 days after the first vaccine or placebo injection. This table comes from immunoSEQ multiplex PCR, and its TCRdb copy is limited to in-frame clones, with some not included. Of about 320,000 clones detected, approximately 86% appear once; the ten largest clones hold 2% to 2.5%. Sequenced material: peripheral blood, taken in a trial of Ad26.COV2.S vaccine versus placebo. The receptors shown here come from a person between 18 and 65 years old who received the Ad26.COV2.S COVID-19 vaccine or a placebo.

The chain uses TRBV10-3 and TRBJ2-5; possibly TRBD1 or TRBD2 for D (5 bases each). The CDR3 contains 14 residues. V was pared by 10 bases and J by 5 bases, with 20 bases between. CDR1 is ENHRY, CDR2 SYGVKD, per germline. CDR3 sequence reads: CATSGTSSGETQYF. CDR3 bases: TGTGCCACATCCGGGACGTCCTCCGGGGAGACCCAGTACTTC.

This sequence joins TRBV2 and TRBJ1-1, with TRBD1 identical over 7 bases. This CDR3 region has 15 residues. J was trimmed by 2 bases and V by 10 bases; bases with no gene match: 13. Germline V CDR1 and CDR2: SNHLY, FYNNEI. The CDR3 sequence is CATGGETGFNTEAFF. The CDR3 bases are TGTGCCACCGGGGGGGAGACAGGGTTCAACACTGAAGCTTTCTTT.

The chain links TRBV28 to TRBJ1-2; 7 bases agree with TRBD1. V dropped 3 bases and J dropped 4; count of bases not matched to a gene: 11. This CDR3 has 16 amino acids. Germline V gene data show CDR1 as MDHEN and CDR2 as SYDVKM. DNA of the CDR3: TGTGCCAGCAGTTTCCCTTTTGGGACAGCCCTCTATGGCTACACCTTC. Protein: CASSFPFGTALYGYTF.

The chain links TRBV5-6 to TRBJ1-2; 10 nucleotides match TRBD1. The CDR3 sequence is 16 residues long. The junction had 8 bases not matched to a gene; V was cut back by 0 bases and J by 6 bases. The germline CDR1 and CDR2 sequences are SGHDT and YYEEEE. This CDR3 reads CASSLVGQGSFHGYTF. The CDR3 nucleotides read TGTGCCAGCAGCTTGGTGGGACAGGGGAGCTTTCATGGCTACACCTTC.

The V call is TRBV29-1, the J call TRBJ2-5, with 8 bases that match TRBD1. Germline CDR1 is SQVTM and CDR2 is ANQGSEA. This CDR3 contains 11 residues. Trimming cost V 5 bases and J 4 bases; bases outside gene matches: 0. CDR3 region: CSVTGGETQYF. CDR3 DNA: TGCAGCGTTACAGGGGGAGAGACCCAGTACTTC.

The chain couples TRBV2 to TRBJ1-1; perhaps TRBD1 as D (6 bases). CDR1 and CDR2 (germline): SNHLY, FYNNEI. The V end was cut by 6 bases, the J end by 1 base, with 15 bases between. This CDR3 is built from 15 residues. The DNA of the CDR3 is TGTGCCAGCAGAGGGACACGGGGGCCGAACACTGAAGCTTTCTTT. The encoded protein is CASRGTRGPNTEAFF. Combining the CDR3 with reference TRBV2 and TRBJ1-1 gives the whole variable domain EPEVTQTPSHQVTQMGQEVILRCVPISNHLYFYWYRQILGQKVEFLVSFYNNEISEKSEIFDDQFSVERPDGSNFTLKIRSTKLEDSAMYFCASRGTRGPNTEAFFGQGTRLTVV.

The chain links TRBV9 to TRBJ1-2; D is ambiguous. Trimming cost V 0 bases and J 4 bases, with 13 bases left between them. The CDR3 sequence is 15 residues long. Germline-derived CDR1 and CDR2 are SGDLS and YYNGEE. CDR3 DNA: TGTGCCAGCAGCGTAGGAACTGGGTTCGGCTATGGCTACACCTTC. Residues: CASSVGTGFGYGYTF.

The chain carries TRBV19 and TRBJ2-7; TRBD1 agrees at 10 bases. The J segment lost 2 bases and the V segment lost 5 bases, leaving 9 bases of the junction unmatched. Germline CDR1 and CDR2: LNHDA and SQIVND (reference sequence). The CDR3 has 16 residues. CDR3 region: CASSSPPDRGAYEQYF. The CDR3 bases are TGTGCCAGTAGTTCCCCTCCGGACAGGGGGGCCTACGAGCAGTACTTC.